This T cell receptor (beta chain) is from a study of beta chain features in type 1 diabetes. With 3 bases clipped from V and 10 bases from J, the junction kept 11 bases outside the gene matches. The CDR3 extends over 14 amino acids. CDR1 and CDR2 from the germline V gene are MGHRA and YSYEKL. Findings and limits, study-wide: Fewer junction insertions and more nucleotide deletions appeared in type 1 diabetes patients. Type 1 diabetes patients had TCRB CDR3s that were shorter (moderately but significantly so) in all four CD4+ subsets.

There was one heparinised blood draw per donor, averaging around 0.11 L. Concerning this clone itself: Its antigen remains unidentified.

The whole isolated RNA underwent reverse transcription, so sequencing captured expressed TCRB transcripts. Mean read depth for naive, central memory and regulatory T cell samples was approximately 3.57 million reads. Profiling relied on immunoSEQ multiplex PCR, and the TCRdb table lists in-frame clones only, not all of them. The sample includes some 350,000 clones, approximately 13% of them seen just once. The specimen sequenced was naive CD4+ T cells from blood. The chain combines TRBV4-1 with TRBJ1-2, with 7 bases matching TRBD1. The sequence derives from a woman aged 18-29 years with type 1 diabetes. CDR3 DNA sequence: TGCGCCAGCAGCCAGATTAACGACAGGGTCCACTACACCTTC. Translation: CASSQINDRVHYTF.